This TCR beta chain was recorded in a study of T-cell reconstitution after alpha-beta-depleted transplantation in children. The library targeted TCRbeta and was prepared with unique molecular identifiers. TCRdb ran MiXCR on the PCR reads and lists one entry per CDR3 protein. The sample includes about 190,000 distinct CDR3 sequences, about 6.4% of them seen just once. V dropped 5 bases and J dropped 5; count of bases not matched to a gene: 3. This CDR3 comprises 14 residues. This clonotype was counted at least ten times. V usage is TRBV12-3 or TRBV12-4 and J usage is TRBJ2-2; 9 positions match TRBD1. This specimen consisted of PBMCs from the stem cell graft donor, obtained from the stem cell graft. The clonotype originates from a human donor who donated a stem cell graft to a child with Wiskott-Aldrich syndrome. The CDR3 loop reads CASSGQGWTGELFF. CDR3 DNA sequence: TGTGCCAGCAGTGGACAGGGGTGGACCGGGGAGCTGTTTTTT.